The next 18 T cell receptor beta chains were all read from a single sample in a study of CD8 T cells in Susac syndrome. A quantity of roughly 0.5 to 1 ug RNA underwent reverse transcription using random hexamers. MiXCR was run by TCRdb on the immunoSEQ multiplex PCR reads, yielding one entry per CDR3 protein. Here the sample spans approximately 210,000 distinct CDR3 sequences, roughly 93% being singletons. Source material: CD4+ T cells from PBMCs. These receptor sequences come from a human donor with Susac syndrome.

The CDR3 DNA follows: TGTGCCAGCAGTGTGGGGACAGGGAGGCGCAATCAGCCCCAGCATTTT. It codes for CASSVGTGRRNQPQHF. The chain couples TRBV27 to TRBJ1-5, with TRBD1 identical over 9 bases. This CDR3 spans 16 amino acids. Germline loops: CDR1 MNHEY, CDR2 SMNVEV (reference sequence). V lost 5 bases and J lost 2; bases outside the gene matches: 7.

This sequence joins TRBV19 and TRBJ1-2; perhaps TRBD1 as D (5 bases). V lost 5 bases, J lost 4 bases, and 29 bases lay in between. This CDR3 comprises 19 residues. Per germline, CDR1 LNHDA and CDR2 SQIVND (reference sequence). CDR3 sequence (DNA): TGTGCCAGTAGTCTCCGGGAGCTTCTATTGGTGGACACTAGCTATGGCTACACCTTC. Its protein product is CASSLRELLLVDTSYGYTF.

The rearrangement joins TRBV6-2 or TRBV6-3 to TRBJ1-2; TRBD1 is a possible D gene (5 bases). This CDR3 has 12 amino acids. Germline CDR1 is MNHEY and CDR2 is SVGEGT. Trimming removed 8 bases at V and 2 bases at J, with 9 bases between. The CDR3 nucleotides read TGTGCCAGCGCCAGGGAGAACTATGGCTACACCTTC. Translating gives CASARENYGYTF.

The V gene is TRBV14, the J gene TRBJ2-1, with 9 nucleotides matching TRBD2. V trimming: 4 bases; J trimming: 3 bases; junction bases outside the gene matches: 4. The CDR3 is made up of 15 amino acids. The V gene's germline CDR1 is SGHDN and CDR2 FVKESK. CDR3 sequence (DNA): TGTGCCAGCAGCCCGGGACTAGCCCACTACAATGAGCAGTTCTTC. Its protein is CASSPGLAHYNEQFF.

The chain is built from TRBV6-5 and TRBJ2-5; D perhaps matches TRBD1 (5 bases). Trimming took off 7 bases at V and 6 bases at J, with 9 bases between the two ends. Germline-derived CDR1 and CDR2 are MNHEY and SVGAGI. This CDR3 spans 11 amino acids. The CDR3 loop is CASTRGQTQYF. CDR3 nucleotide sequence: TGTGCCAGCACAAGGGGCCAGACCCAGTACTTC.

The chain uses TRBV10-3 and TRBJ1-1; D ambiguous. CDR1 is ENHRY and CDR2 is SYGVKD in the germline V gene. V lost 6 bases and J lost 2, with 7 bases in between. The CDR3 length is 12 residues. Here the CDR3 DNA reads TGTGCCATCAGCCCCTACAACACTGAAGCTTTCTTT. This codes for CAISPYNTEAFF.

This clonotype was counted once. The chain links TRBV25-1 to TRBJ2-2, with D unclear. CDR1 MGHDK and CDR2 SYGVNS come from the germline V gene. The CDR3 loop spans 15 amino acids. V lost 7 bases and J 2 bases, leaving 14 bases between the germline ends. CDR3 bases: TGTGCCAGCAAGGCTAGGGAAATCAACACCGGGGAGCTGTTTTTT. Protein: CASKAREINTGELFF.

The chain has TRBV12-3 or TRBV12-4 and TRBJ2-1, with 11 bases aligning to TRBD1. V lost 5 bases and J lost 4; bases outside the gene matches: 7. This CDR3 contains 16 residues. The CDR3 nucleotides read TGTGCCAGCAGTCACGGACAGGGGGCGTCATACAATGAGCAGTTCTTC. Amino acid sequence: CASSHGQGASYNEQFF.

The chain has TRBV20-1 and TRBJ1-1; no reliable D call. Per germline, CDR1 DFQATT and CDR2 SNEGSKA (reference sequence). The CDR3 extends over 12 amino acids. Trimming stripped 0 bases from V and 1 base from J, with 3 bases between. The CDR3 protein is CSARDGNTEAFF. CDR3 nucleotides: TGCAGTGCTAGAGATGGGAACACTGAAGCTTTCTTT.

CDR3: CASSPLGGPRSSYEQYF. The CDR3 DNA reads as TGTGCCAGCAGCCCCCTGGGGGGCCCGAGGAGCTCCTACGAGCAGTACTTC. This rearrangement joins TRBV7-9 to TRBJ2-7, with D perhaps assigned TRBD1 or TRBD2 (6 bases each). V lost 5 bases and J lost 0, with 20 bases in between. The germline V gene encodes CDR1 SEHNR and CDR2 FQNEAQ (reference sequence). The CDR3 is 17 residues long.

The chain recombines TRBV12-3 or TRBV12-4 with TRBJ2-7; D may be TRBD1 (6 bases). The ends were cut back, 3 bases at V and 5 bases at J, with 8 bases in the middle. This CDR3 region has 12 residues. DNA of the CDR3: TGTGCCAGCAGTTTCTACAGGGACGAGCAGTACTTC. Residues: CASSFYRDEQYF.

The chain links TRBV4-2 to TRBJ1-5, with D perhaps matching TRBD1 (5 bases). CDR3 size: 15 residues. V was pared by 4 bases and J by 6 bases, with 16 bases between. Germline-derived CDR1 and CDR2 are LGHNA and YNFKEQ. CDR3 loop: CASSLGGRSGQPQHF. CDR3 coding DNA: TGTGCCAGCAGCCTCGGGGGAAGAAGTGGTCAGCCCCAGCATTTT.

The chain couples TRBV6-5 to TRBJ2-7, with D unclear. The ends were cut back, 10 bases at V and 2 bases at J, with 15 bases in the middle. From germline, CDR1 is MNHEY and CDR2 SVGAGI. The CDR3 runs to 13 residues. In DNA, the CDR3 is TGTGCCACCTCCGTCGGGCGGACCTACGAGCAGTACTTC. Translated: CATSVGRTYEQYF.

This clonotype was counted once. The chain is built from TRBV5-4 and TRBJ2-5; D might be TRBD1 (6 bases). Germline values: CDR1 SGHNT, CDR2 YYREEE (reference sequence). With 4 bases removed from V and 2 bases from J, the gap between germline ends came to 21 bases. The CDR3 consists of 17 residues. This CDR3 reads CASSPRVYGDIQETQYF. The CDR3 DNA is TGTGCCAGCAGCCCTCGAGTGTATGGGGACATTCAAGAGACCCAGTACTTC.

The chain carries TRBV20-1 and TRBJ1-5, with 7 bases fitting TRBD1. V lost 8 bases to trimming and J lost 9 bases; unmatched junction nucleotides: 13. Germline-derived CDR1 and CDR2 are DFQATT and SNEGSKA (reference sequence). The CDR3 is 13 residues long. The CDR3: CSLLQGTDGPQHF. CDR3 DNA sequence: TGCAGTCTACTCCAAGGGACAGATGGGCCCCAGCATTTT.

The rearrangement links TRBV4-1 to TRBJ2-3, with 9 bases that match TRBD1. The length of the CDR3 is 15 residues. Germline values: CDR1 MGHRA, CDR2 YSYEKL. V shed 1 base, J shed 6 bases, and the junction held 5 bases outside the gene matches. The CDR3 coding sequence is TGCGCCAGCAGCCAAGTCGGAACAGGGGGCGATACGCAGTATTTT. This sequence encodes CASSQVGTGGDTQYF.

The rearrangement joins TRBV20-1 to TRBJ1-5, with D possibly TRBD1 on 5 matching bases. The CDR3 loop spans 15 amino acids. Trimming removed 3 bases from V and 1 base from J, with 13 bases in between. CDR1 and CDR2 from the germline V gene are DFQATT and SNEGSKA (reference sequence). CDR3 in amino acids: CSASQGVWSNQPQHF. In nucleotides, the CDR3 is TGCAGTGCTAGTCAAGGGGTCTGGAGCAATCAGCCCCAGCATTTT.

This rearrangement joins TRBV27 to TRBJ2-7; D call uncertain. Germline values: CDR1 MNHEY, CDR2 SMNVEV (reference sequence). The CDR3 contains 14 residues. The V end lost 6 bases, the J end lost 6 bases, and 18 bases lay between the germline ends. CDR3: CASSHQGKGLEQYF. The CDR3 bases are TGTGCCAGCAGCCATCAAGGGAAGGGCCTCGAGCAGTACTTC.